The source of this TCR beta chain is a study of blood T cell repertoires in COVID-19. TCRdb's table, derived via immunoSEQ multiplex PCR, lists solely in-frame clones and lacks some. The sample yields under 50,000 clones, more than 70% seen once. The V end lost 0 bases, the J end lost 4 bases, and 8 bases lay between the germline ends. CDR1 and CDR2 from the germline V gene are LNHNV and YYDKDF (reference sequence). The CDR3 sequence is 14 residues long. Sample: peripheral blood. This chain uses TRBV15 with TRBJ2-3, with no clear D. This sequence originates from a woman between 65 and 79 years old with acute or convalescent COVID-19. The CDR3 coding sequence is TGTGCCACCAGCAGAGAATTGACTTCAGATACGCAGTATTTT. This translates into CATSRELTSDTQYF.